Following are 20 T cell receptor beta chains from one sample sequenced in a study of control samples from healthy donors and cancer patients. Measured with immunoSEQ multiplex PCR; TCRdb has only the in-frame clones, and not every one. This table has 40,000 to 50,000 clones, 90% to 95% appearing once. Material for sequencing was blood. The receptors derive from a man aged 60 to 69 in good health.

The genes are TRBV5-4 and TRBJ2-3, with 9 bases aligning to TRBD2. Germline V gives CDR1 SGHNT, CDR2 YYREEE (reference sequence). The V segment lost 3 bases and the J segment 0 bases; nucleotides outside the gene matches: 8. The length of the CDR3 is 17 residues. CDR3 residues: CASSSRKTSGSTDTQYF. The CDR3 DNA reads as TGTGCCAGCAGCTCCCGAAAGACTAGCGGTAGCACAGATACGCAGTATTTT.

The genes are TRBV4-1 and TRBJ1-6; unclear D gene. Germline CDR1 MGHRA, CDR2 YSYEKL. CDR3 length: 17 amino acids. Deletions cut 3 bases from V and 5 bases from J, with 17 bases between. Written as DNA, the CDR3 is TGCGCCAGCAGCCATCTCAGACCCGTGAGGCATAATTCACCCCTCCACTTT. This gives the protein CASSHLRPVRHNSPLHF.

This clone was detected once. The chain has TRBV4-1 and TRBJ2-1; D may be TRBD2 (6 bases). This CDR3 is built from 16 residues. V was pared by 1 base and J by 8 bases, with 18 bases between. Germline lookup yields CDR1 MGHRA and CDR2 YSYEKL. The CDR3 nucleotides read TGCGCCAGCAGCCAAGCTACTAGCTCCCCCCAGGATGAGCAGTTCTTC. Its translation is CASSQATSSPQDEQFF.

This clone has only one observation. The DNA for the CDR3 is TGTGCCAGCAGCAAAGGCCCTAGCGGGGTCACAGATACGCAGTATTTT. It codes for CASSKGPSGVTDTQYF. This chain uses TRBV21-1 with TRBJ2-3; whether TRBD2, the table's D call, matches the DNA was not checked. TRBV21-1 is recorded as a pseudogene. There are 16 residues in the CDR3.

The chain uses TRBV19 and TRBJ2-7; TRBD1 aligns across 7 bases. With 4 bases clipped from V and 2 bases from J, the junction kept 8 bases outside the gene matches. Germline V gives CDR1 LNHDA, CDR2 SQIVND (reference sequence). This CDR3 has 15 residues. The CDR3 spells CASSTGQRNTYEQYF. For the CDR3, the DNA is TGTGCCAGTAGTACGGGACAGCGAAATACCTACGAGCAGTACTTC.

The chain is built from TRBV24-1 and TRBJ1-2; TRBD1 matches at 8 bases. Per the germline V gene, CDR1 is KGHDR and CDR2 is SFDVKD. This CDR3 has 16 amino acids. With V trimmed by 4 bases and J by 2 bases, 8 bases remained unmatched. CDR3 amino acids: CATSESPGQANYGYTF. The DNA of the CDR3 is TGTGCCACCAGTGAGTCACCGGGACAGGCAAACTATGGCTACACCTTC.

V gene TRBV2 combines with J gene TRBJ1-5; tentatively, D is TRBD1 (5 bases). V was cut by 5 bases and J by 7 bases, with 12 bases left in between. This CDR3 region has 13 residues. In germline, CDR1 is SNHLY, CDR2 FYNNEI. The CDR3, as DNA: TGTGCCAGCAGTTCGGGGGAGGAACAGCCCCAGCATTTT. Translated: CASSSGEEQPQHF.

The V and J genes are TRBV7-3 and TRBJ2-1, with D unresolved. Germline assignment: CDR1 SGHTA and CDR2 FQGTGA. V lost 1 base, J lost 4 bases, and 14 bases lay in between. The CDR3 is 16 residues long. The CDR3 sequence is CASSLRTRSGYNEQFF. Here the CDR3 DNA reads TGTGCCAGCAGCTTAAGAACACGGTCAGGTTACAATGAGCAGTTCTTC.

The sample holds a few counts of this clone. The chain employs TRBV5-1 and TRBJ2-2, with TRBD1 as a possible D gene (5 bases). This CDR3 contains 13 residues. V was cut by 5 bases and J by 4 bases, with 9 bases left in between. CDR1 SGHRS and CDR2 YFSETQ come from the germline V gene. CDR3 sequence reads: CASSQGSTGELFF. In DNA, the CDR3 is TGCGCCAGCAGTCAGGGAAGCACCGGGGAGCTGTTTTTT. Supplemented by reference TRBV5-1 and TRBJ2-2, the full variable domain reads KAGVTQTPRYLIKTRGQQVTLSCSPISGHRSVSWYQQTPGQGLQFLFEYFSETQRNKGNFPGRFSGRQFSNSRSEMNVSTLELGDSALYLCASSQGSTGELFFGEGSRLTVL.

This clone has only one observation. J is TRBJ1-1 and V is TRBV5-1; the match to TRBD1 covers 8 bases. CDR1 and CDR2 from the germline V gene are SGHRS and YFSETQ. V dropped 2 bases and J dropped 3; count of bases not matched to a gene: 6. This CDR3 contains 15 residues. This CDR3 reads CASSFGGQADTEAFF. CDR3 sequence (DNA): TGCGCCAGCAGCTTCGGGGGACAGGCTGACACTGAAGCTTTCTTT.

This rearrangement joins TRBV28 to TRBJ2-7; 9 nucleotides agree with TRBD1. The junction had 4 bases not matched to a gene; V was cut back by 8 bases and J by 2 bases. Germline lookup yields CDR1 MDHEN and CDR2 SYDVKM. There are 13 residues in the CDR3. The chain's CDR3 is CASLGTGPYEQYF. CDR3 DNA sequence: TGTGCCAGCCTCGGGACAGGGCCCTACGAGCAGTACTTC.

The CDR3 protein is CASSPLSAGNTEAFF. The CDR3 nucleotides are TGTGCCAGCAGCCCACTAAGTGCCGGGAACACTGAAGCTTTCTTT. This chain uses TRBV14 with TRBJ1-1; D is undetermined. Between the trimmed V and J ends, which lost 4 bases and 1 base, there was a span of 13 bases. The CDR3 contains 15 residues. Germline CDR1 SGHDN, CDR2 FVKESK.

The CDR3 region has the DNA TGTGCCAGCAGTTTAACTTTGCCCTCCTATGGCTACACCTTC. It is translated as CASSLTLPSYGYTF. V and J are TRBV27 and TRBJ1-2; unclear D gene. Germline V gives CDR1 MNHEY, CDR2 SMNVEV (reference sequence). V was pared by 2 bases and J by 4 bases, with 11 bases between. This CDR3 is built from 14 residues.

The rearrangement joins TRBV15 to TRBJ1-3; D is uncertain. V shed 5 bases and J shed 1 base, with 12 bases lying between them. The CDR3 is 15 amino acids. CDR1 LNHNV and CDR2 YYDKDF come from the germline V gene (reference sequence). CDR3 sequence (DNA): TGTGCCACCAGCCCCGGCGGAATATCTGGAAACACCATATATTTT. Translated: CATSPGGISGNTIYF.

V gene TRBV5-4 combines with J gene TRBJ1-4; no clear D gene. V gave up 3 bases and J gave up 5 bases, with 8 bases separating them. The CDR3 runs 13 residues. The germline V gene encodes CDR1 SGHNT and CDR2 YYREEE (reference sequence). CDR3 amino acids: CASSSARNEKLFF. Written as DNA, the CDR3 is TGTGCCAGCAGCTCCGCTCGAAATGAAAAACTGTTTTTT.

The chain employs TRBV18 and TRBJ1-5; the D gene is possibly TRBD1 (5 bases). This CDR3 has 17 amino acids. Trimming stripped 0 bases from V and 5 bases from J, with 17 bases between. Germline CDR1 reads KGHSH; CDR2 reads LQKENI. DNA of the CDR3: TGTGCCAGCTCACCACCTAGGGGAGGAGGGGAAGATCAGCCCCAGCATTTT. Translated: CASSPPRGGGEDQPQHF. The full variable domain, with the rest looked up from reference TRBV18 and TRBJ1-5, is NAGVMQNPRHLVRRRGQEARLRCSPMKGHSHVYWYRQLPEEGLKFMVYLQKENIIDESGMPKERFSAEFPKEGPSILRIQQVVRGDSAAYFCASSPPRGGGEDQPQHFGDGTRLSIL.

The chain has TRBV9 and TRBJ2-7, with a tentative D call TRBD1 (6 bases). V was cut by 1 base and J by 5 bases, with 13 bases left in between. Germline CDR1 reads SGDLS; CDR2 reads YYNGEE. The CDR3 is made up of 14 amino acids. CDR3 coding DNA: TGTGCCAGCAGCGTACAGGATACAGGGAACGAGCAGTACTTC. This sequence encodes CASSVQDTGNEQYF.

Of note for this clone: At one end, the junction sequence differs from germline, possibly due to a read error. The rearrangement links TRBV20-1 to TRBJ1-5; 10 nucleotides line up with TRBD1. In germline, CDR1 is DFQATT, CDR2 SNEGSKA (reference sequence). CDR3 length equals 14 residues. For the CDR3, the DNA is TGCAGTGCTAGTCAGACAGGGGGCAATAAGCCCCAGCATTTT. Translated, it gives CSASQTGGNKPQHF.

The CDR3 spells CASSRRASGSNEQFF. In nucleotides, the CDR3 is TGTGCCAGCAGCCGCCGAGCTAGCGGCTCCAATGAGCAGTTCTTC. The chain has TRBV7-6 and TRBJ2-1, with 7 nucleotides matching TRBD2. V was clipped by 5 bases and J by 6 bases; unmatched bases: 10. CDR1 SGHVS and CDR2 FNYEAQ come from the germline V gene. The CDR3 extends over 15 amino acids.

This clone appeared a few times. This sequence joins TRBV10-3 and TRBJ2-7, with TRBD2 identical over 9 bases. The CDR3 runs 12 residues. The V and J ends lost 10 bases and 2 bases, in that order; junction bases with no gene match: 3. Germline CDR1 is ENHRY and CDR2 is SYGVKD. The CDR3 sequence: CATSSGTYEQYF. The CDR3 region has the DNA TGTGCCACCTCTAGCGGGACCTACGAGCAGTACTTC.